The TCR beta chain under discussion was sequenced for a study of human thymus T cells. About this clone: Its cognate antigen is unknown.

The protocol was immunoSEQ multiplex PCR, while the TCRdb copy is restricted to in-frame clones and leaves out a portion. The sample has roughly 130,000 clones, around 94% seen once. CDR1 and CDR2 from the germline V gene are KGHSH and LQKENI. V lost 3 bases, J lost 2 bases, and 17 bases lay in between. The CDR3 has 17 residues. Corrective cardiac surgery supplied the resected thymus tissue. Healthy Finnish infants having corrective surgery for congenital heart defects served as donors. General observations from the study: It looked as if thymic and blood repertoires used V and J genes in a biased way.

The sample was thymus tissue. This TCR derives from a boy under two years old with a congenital heart defect but otherwise immunologically healthy. This chain connects TRBV18 to TRBJ2-1; weak D call: TRBD1 (7 bases). The CDR3 coding sequence is TGTGCCAGCTCACCGACAATACAGGGGAGGACCTACAATGAGCAGTTCTTC. This codes for CASSPTIQGRTYNEQFF.